This T cell receptor (beta chain) was recorded in a study of T-cell memory formation after mild COVID-19 (dated by TCRdb to 2020 to 2023). About the study as a whole: TCR sequence clusters from the two donors were largely donor specific. Longitudinal TCRalpha and TCRbeta repertoire sequencing tracked T-cell clones expanding and contracting after mild COVID-19 in two donors. The cohort comprised two young, previously healthy adult volunteers, one female and one male. Overall study outcomes, separate from this receptor: The detection of some responding clones in pre-infection memory suggests that pre-existing cross-reactive memory T cells joined the SARS-CoV-2 response. SARS-CoV-2 specificity was not confirmed for the second-wave clones peaking on day 37. The study covered only a couple of mild cases, and larger cohorts including severe cases with pre-infection samples were considered necessary. Clones contracting from day 15 to 85 had balanced CD4/CD8 phenotypes, while a second wave expanding from day 15 to 37 was biased towards CD4+. Contracting CD4+ clones turned up mainly in the CM and EM memory subsets, whereas EMRA was where CD8+ clones were enriched.

Note on this clonotype: It lacks a known antigen. Qualities for individual bases were not recorded, and no much larger clone is one base off.

Ends trimmed: V by 4 bases, J by 3 bases; bases unmatched to a gene: 6. The CDR3 covers 16 residues, taking in both the cysteine and the phenylalanine. Of all the DNA, just the CDR3 is kept, 48 bases in frame from base 1. Ficoll-Paque density gradient centrifugation was used to isolate PBMCs. Sequencing was carried out with an Illumina NovaSeq 6000. cDNA libraries for TCRalpha and TCRbeta were prepared by 5'RACE using constant-segment primers, with sample barcodes and unique molecular identifiers added. RNA was extracted from every sample with Trizol reagent. Library amplification was performed in two PCR steps, and a second sample barcode and Illumina TruSeq adapters were introduced in the second step. The libraries were sequenced on an Illumina NovaSeq using 2 x 150 bp paired-end reads. Per the source publication's procedure: Reads were demultiplexed and collapsed into UMI-guided consensus sequences with migec v1.2.7. With mixcr v2.1.11, UMI consensuses were aligned to TRA and TRB V and J templates and assembled into clonotypes. A clonotype was counted as expanded or contracted only if both edgeR and NoisET called the change significant, with noise models trained on biological replicates. For edgeR calls, the thresholds were a false discovery rate-adjusted p below 0.01 and a log2 fold-change of 1. PCA with hierarchical clustering of max-normalized trajectories of the 1000 most abundant clonotypes was used as exploratory dynamics analysis. Each responding clone was given a CD4 or CD8 phenotype based on the CD4+ and CD8+ repertoires, which had been sequenced separately. TCRdb ran its own pipeline on the public reads, namely fastp trimming at Q25 and MiXCR clone calling, and kept in-frame beta chains. Under each unique CDR3 protein, matching rows form one entry showing the most common genes and DNA. TCRdb, not the original authors, processed these V and J calls. Present in this sample are about 210,000 distinct CDR3 sequences, roughly a tenth of which were seen just once. In total, the top ten clones hold approximately 3% of the sample.

The V and J genes are TRBV12-3 or TRBV12-4 and TRBJ2-3; TRBD2 aligns with 11 central bases. Sequencing was done on a sample of PBMCs or a T cell subset sorted from them (not recorded which). The sequence was collected from a man between 18 and 35 years old who had mild COVID-19 (a few samples of this study predate the infection). The sample titles of this study are shuffled in the database, so cell type and time point are left out; the donor was told from shared clones. The DNA sequence follows: TGTGCCAGCAGTTCCGGGACTAGCGGCATTACAGATACGCAGTATTTT. This codes for CASSSGTSGITDTQYF.